Sequencing of this TCR beta chain was carried out in a study of memory CD4+ T cells and cytomegalovirus serostatus. Background on the study: Donors were healthy Belgian adults, fewer than ten CMV seropositive and roughly 25 seronegative.

Whole-study findings and limits: Of under 200 reported CMV TCRbeta sequences, under 70 were found in memory CD4+ repertoires.

Sequencing used immunoSEQ multiplex PCR; TCRdb keeps in-frame clones, though not all of them. The table has under 50,000 clones, just under 80% seen once. This clone was seen a single time. Its antigen is unidentified. Germline loops: CDR1 SQVTM, CDR2 ANQGSEA. The CDR3 runs to 15 residues. With 7 bases clipped from V and 5 bases from J, the junction kept 13 bases outside the gene matches. Single viable CD3+CD4+CD8-CD45RO+ cells were sorted as the memory CD4+ T cells. CMV serostatus came from serum IgG against pp150, pp28, p38, p52. Positive selection with CD4 microbeads enriched total CD4+ T cells. The origin of this receptor is an adult in good health and CMV-seronegative. The chain has TRBV29-1 and TRBJ2-5; TRBD2 matches 10 bases. Sequenced input: memory CD4+ T cells from blood. The CDR3 DNA reads TGCAGCGCCCCCCTGGGAGCGGGGGGGCGGGAGACCCAGTACTTC. This sequence encodes CSAPLGAGGRETQYF.